This TCR beta chain was observed in a study of blood T cell repertoires in COVID-19 (dated by TCRdb to the early 2020s). Looking at the study overall: Samples covering the acute and convalescent phases of COVID-19 were provided by collaborators in the United States, Italy and Spain. The material from the prospective study consisted of cDNA or gDNA derived from T cells, B-cell-depleted T cells, or PBMCs. The repertoires were released in a freely available public database intended as a resource for research on the immune response to SARS-CoV-2. The samples were drawn from the first 160 participants of the ongoing ImmuneRACE study and from 950 to 1,500 subjects provided by 6 global collaborators. A de-identified subject ID, COVID-19 status, age in years and sex were almost always included in the sample metadata. Deeply sampled blood TCRbeta repertoires from subjects exposed to, actively infected with, or recovered from COVID-19 were included in the dataset. Where available, HLA class I and class II types were obtained from metadata supplied by the sample provider rather than from assay-based typing. Here is what the overall study found, with its caveats: The quantity of clinical and demographic metadata differed by source and by participant and was supplied without curation.

Concerning this clone itself: This clone's antigen is unknown. Base qualities were left out, and no much larger clone turns up one base away.

The collaborating institutions used their own protocols to collect whole blood in K2EDTA tubes. For TCRbeta analysis, collaborators shipped samples as frozen whole blood, isolated PBMCs, or DNA extracted from either of those sample types. TCRbeta CDR3 regions were amplified from genomic DNA by means of the immunoSEQ Assay, a bias-controlled multiplex PCR. In the original analysis: Within the assay, amplification of reference gene primers was used to estimate how many nucleated cells each sample contained. To quantify the absolute abundance of each unique TCRbeta CDR3 rearrangement, sequence reads were collapsed and filtered. For each sample, productive Simpson clonality was calculated as the square root of Simpson's diversity index across productive rearrangements. Drawn from immuneACCESS, this table holds only the in-frame rearrangements with V and J called that TCRdb kept. Clones are partly lost; checked studies trace under half to an unresolved V gene and leave the rest unexplained. That table is the source of V, J and clone size, and D and trimming were worked out from the DNA. The sample yields roughly 140,000 clones; around 84% were counted once. 38% of the sample belongs to the ten largest clones.

Sequences were obtained from peripheral blood. This TCR derives from a human donor in a cohort sampled during active COVID-19.

The bases read TGTGCCAGCACCAAGGGGGTGGACAGAATTAATGAAAAACTGTTTTTT. Translated, it reads CASTKGVDRINEKLFF. In this chain, TRBV6-6 is recombined with TRBJ1-4; TRBD1 is a possible D gene, resting on 6 matching bases. For CDR1 and CDR2, the germline V gene (reference sequence) lists MNHNY and SVGAGI. Reading from cysteine to phenylalanine, the CDR3 counts 16 amino acids. The kept DNA is CDR3 alone, 48 bases in frame from the first base. Trimming removed 7 bases from V and 4 bases from J, leaving 19 bases between the germline ends.